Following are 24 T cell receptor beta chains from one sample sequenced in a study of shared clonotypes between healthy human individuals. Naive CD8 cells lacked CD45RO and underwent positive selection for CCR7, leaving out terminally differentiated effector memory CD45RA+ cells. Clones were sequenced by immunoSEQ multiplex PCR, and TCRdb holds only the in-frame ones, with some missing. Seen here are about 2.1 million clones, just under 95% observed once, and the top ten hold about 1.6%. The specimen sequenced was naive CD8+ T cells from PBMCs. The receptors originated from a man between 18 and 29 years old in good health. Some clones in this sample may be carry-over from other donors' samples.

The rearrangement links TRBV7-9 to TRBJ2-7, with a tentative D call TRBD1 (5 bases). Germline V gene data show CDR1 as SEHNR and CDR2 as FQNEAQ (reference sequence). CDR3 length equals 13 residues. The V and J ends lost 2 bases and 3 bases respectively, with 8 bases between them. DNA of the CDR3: TGTGCCAGCAGCTTACAGGGCTTCTACGAGCAGTACTTC. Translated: CASSLQGFYEQYF.

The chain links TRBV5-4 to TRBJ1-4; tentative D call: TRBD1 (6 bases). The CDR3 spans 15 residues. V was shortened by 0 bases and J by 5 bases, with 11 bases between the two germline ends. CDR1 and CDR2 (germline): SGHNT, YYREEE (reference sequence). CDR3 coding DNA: TGTGCCAGCAGCTTGGGGGGGGCGGTAAATGAAAAACTGTTTTTT. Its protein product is CASSLGGAVNEKLFF. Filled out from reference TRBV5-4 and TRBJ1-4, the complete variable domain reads ETGVTQSPTHLIKTRGQQVTLRCSSQSGHNTVSWYQQALGQGPQFIFQYYREEENGRGNFPPRFSGLQFPNYSSELNVNALELDDSALYLCASSLGGAVNEKLFFGSGTQLSVL.

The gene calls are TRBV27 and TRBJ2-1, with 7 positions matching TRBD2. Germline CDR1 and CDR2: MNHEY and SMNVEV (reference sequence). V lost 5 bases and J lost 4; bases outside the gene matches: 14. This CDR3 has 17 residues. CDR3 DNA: TGTGCCAGCAGTAAGGGAGGGGTTGTGGGAAATTACAATGAGCAGTTCTTC. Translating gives CASSKGGVVGNYNEQFF.

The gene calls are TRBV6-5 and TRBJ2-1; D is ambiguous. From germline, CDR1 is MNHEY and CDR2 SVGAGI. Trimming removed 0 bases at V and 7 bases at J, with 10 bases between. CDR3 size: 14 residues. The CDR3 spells CASSYSRSGNEQFF. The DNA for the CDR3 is TGTGCCAGCAGTTACTCGCGGTCCGGGAATGAGCAGTTCTTC.

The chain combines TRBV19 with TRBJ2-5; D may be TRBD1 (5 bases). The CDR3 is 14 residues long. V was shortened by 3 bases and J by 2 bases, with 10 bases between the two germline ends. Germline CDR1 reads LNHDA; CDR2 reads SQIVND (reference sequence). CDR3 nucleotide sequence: TGTGCCAGTAGTATGACAGCGCTTCAAGAGACCCAGTACTTC. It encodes CASSMTALQETQYF.

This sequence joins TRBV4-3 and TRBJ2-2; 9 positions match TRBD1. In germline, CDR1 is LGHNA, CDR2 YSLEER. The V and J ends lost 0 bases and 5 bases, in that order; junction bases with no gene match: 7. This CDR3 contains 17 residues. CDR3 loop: CASSQDLWTGETGELFF. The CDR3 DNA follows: TGCGCCAGCAGCCAAGATCTATGGACAGGGGAAACCGGGGAGCTGTTTTTT.

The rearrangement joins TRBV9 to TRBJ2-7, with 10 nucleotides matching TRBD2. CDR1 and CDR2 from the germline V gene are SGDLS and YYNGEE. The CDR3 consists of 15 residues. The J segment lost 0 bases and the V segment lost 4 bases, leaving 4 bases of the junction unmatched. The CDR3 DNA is TGTGCCAGCAGCCAGGCTAGCGGGAGCTCCTACGAGCAGTACTTC. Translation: CASSQASGSSYEQYF.

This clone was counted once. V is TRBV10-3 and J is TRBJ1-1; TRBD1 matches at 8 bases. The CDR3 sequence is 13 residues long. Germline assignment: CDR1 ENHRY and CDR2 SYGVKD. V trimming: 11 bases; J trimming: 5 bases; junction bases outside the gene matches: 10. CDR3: CAVRGTGITEAFF. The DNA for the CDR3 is TGTGCCGTGAGGGGGACAGGAATTACTGAAGCTTTCTTT.

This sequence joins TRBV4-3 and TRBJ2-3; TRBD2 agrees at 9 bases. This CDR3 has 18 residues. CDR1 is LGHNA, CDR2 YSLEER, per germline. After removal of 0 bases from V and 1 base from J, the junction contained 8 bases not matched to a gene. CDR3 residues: CASSQDLRTSARTDTQYF. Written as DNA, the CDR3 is TGCGCCAGCAGCCAAGATCTTAGGACTAGCGCACGCACAGATACGCAGTATTTT.

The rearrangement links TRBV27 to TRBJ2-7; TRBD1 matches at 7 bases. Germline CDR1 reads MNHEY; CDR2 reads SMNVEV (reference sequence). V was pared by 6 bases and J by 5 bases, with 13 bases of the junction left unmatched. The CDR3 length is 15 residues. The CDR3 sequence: CASSLNFDRVHEQYF. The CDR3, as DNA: TGTGCCAGCAGCCTCAATTTCGACAGGGTCCACGAGCAGTACTTC.

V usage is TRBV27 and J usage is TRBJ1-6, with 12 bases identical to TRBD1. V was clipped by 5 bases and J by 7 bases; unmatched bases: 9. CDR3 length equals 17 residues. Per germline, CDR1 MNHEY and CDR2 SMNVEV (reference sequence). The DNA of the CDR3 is TGTGCCAGCAGTGGAGAATTCGGGACAGGGGGCAATTCACCCCTCCACTTT. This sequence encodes CASSGEFGTGGNSPLHF.

This CDR3 is CASSPRDRGMYEQYF. CDR3 nucleotides: TGTGCCAGCTCACCTCGGGACAGGGGTATGTACGAGCAGTACTTC. This chain uses TRBV18 with TRBJ2-7, with TRBD1 identical over 10 bases. Germline-derived CDR1 and CDR2 are KGHSH and LQKENI. Trimming removed 3 bases from V and 4 bases from J; junction bases left unmatched: 6. The CDR3 extends over 15 amino acids.

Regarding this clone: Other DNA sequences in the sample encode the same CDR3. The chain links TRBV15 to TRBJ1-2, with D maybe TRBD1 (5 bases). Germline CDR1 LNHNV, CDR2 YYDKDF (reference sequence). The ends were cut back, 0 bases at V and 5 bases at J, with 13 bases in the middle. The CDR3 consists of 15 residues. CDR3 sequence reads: CATSRDRGRGYGYTF. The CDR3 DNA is TGTGCCACCAGCAGAGATCGGGGTCGGGGGTATGGCTACACCTTC.

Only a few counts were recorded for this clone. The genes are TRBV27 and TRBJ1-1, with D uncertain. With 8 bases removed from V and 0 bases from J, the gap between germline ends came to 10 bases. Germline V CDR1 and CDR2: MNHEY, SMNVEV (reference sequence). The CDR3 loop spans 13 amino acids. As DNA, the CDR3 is TGTGCCAGCCTAAACGGACTGAACACTGAAGCTTTCTTT. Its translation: CASLNGLNTEAFF.

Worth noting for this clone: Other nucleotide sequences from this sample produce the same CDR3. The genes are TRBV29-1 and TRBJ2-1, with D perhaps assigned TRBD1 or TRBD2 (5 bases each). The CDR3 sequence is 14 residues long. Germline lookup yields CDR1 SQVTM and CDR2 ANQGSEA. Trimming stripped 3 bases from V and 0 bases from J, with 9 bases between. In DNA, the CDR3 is TGCAGCGTTGACGGGGCGGTCTCCTACAATGAGCAGTTCTTC. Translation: CSVDGAVSYNEQFF.

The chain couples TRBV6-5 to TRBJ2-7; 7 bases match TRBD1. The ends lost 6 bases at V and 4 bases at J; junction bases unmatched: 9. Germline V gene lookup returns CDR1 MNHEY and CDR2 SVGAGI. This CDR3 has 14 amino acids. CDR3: CASSTGDSRYEQYF. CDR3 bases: TGTGCCAGCAGCACCGGGGACAGCCGGTACGAGCAGTACTTC.

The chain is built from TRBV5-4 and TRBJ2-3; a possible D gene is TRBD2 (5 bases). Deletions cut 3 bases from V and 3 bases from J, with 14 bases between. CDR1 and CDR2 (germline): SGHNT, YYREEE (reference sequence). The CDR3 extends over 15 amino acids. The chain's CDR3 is CASSSSQRSTDTQYF. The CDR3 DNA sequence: TGTGCCAGCAGCTCAAGCCAGCGGTCAACAGATACGCAGTATTTT.

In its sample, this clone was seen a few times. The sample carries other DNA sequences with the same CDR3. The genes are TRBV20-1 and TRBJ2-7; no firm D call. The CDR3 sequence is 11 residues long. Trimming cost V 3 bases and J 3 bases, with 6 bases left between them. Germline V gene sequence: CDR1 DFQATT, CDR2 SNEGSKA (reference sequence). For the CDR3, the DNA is TGCAGTGCTAGGAAGGACTACGAGCAGTACTTC. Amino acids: CSARKDYEQYF.

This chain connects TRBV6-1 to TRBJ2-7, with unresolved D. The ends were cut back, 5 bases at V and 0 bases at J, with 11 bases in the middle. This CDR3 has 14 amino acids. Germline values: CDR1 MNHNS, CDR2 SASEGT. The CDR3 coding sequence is TGTGCCAGCAGTACTTTCGATAGCTCCTACGAGCAGTACTTC. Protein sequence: CASSTFDSSYEQYF.

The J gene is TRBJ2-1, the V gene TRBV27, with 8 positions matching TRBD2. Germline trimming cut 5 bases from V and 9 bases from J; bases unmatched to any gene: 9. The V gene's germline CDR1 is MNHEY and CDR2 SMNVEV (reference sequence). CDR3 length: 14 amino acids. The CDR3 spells CASSNGLASGEQFF. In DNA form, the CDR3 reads TGTGCCAGCAGTAATGGACTAGCTTCTGGTGAGCAGTTCTTC.

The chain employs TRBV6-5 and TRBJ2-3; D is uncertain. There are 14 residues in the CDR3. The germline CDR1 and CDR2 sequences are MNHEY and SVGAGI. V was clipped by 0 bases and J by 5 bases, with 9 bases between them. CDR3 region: CASSYSWAKDTQYF. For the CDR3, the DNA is TGTGCCAGCAGTTACTCCTGGGCTAAAGATACGCAGTATTTT.

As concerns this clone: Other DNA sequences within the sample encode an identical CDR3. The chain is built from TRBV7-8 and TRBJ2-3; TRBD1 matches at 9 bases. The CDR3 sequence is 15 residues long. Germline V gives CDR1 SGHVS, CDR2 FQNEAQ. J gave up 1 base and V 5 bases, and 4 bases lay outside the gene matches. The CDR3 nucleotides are TGTGCCAGCAGCCCCAGGACAGGGGGCACAGATACGCAGTATTTT. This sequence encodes CASSPRTGGTDTQYF.

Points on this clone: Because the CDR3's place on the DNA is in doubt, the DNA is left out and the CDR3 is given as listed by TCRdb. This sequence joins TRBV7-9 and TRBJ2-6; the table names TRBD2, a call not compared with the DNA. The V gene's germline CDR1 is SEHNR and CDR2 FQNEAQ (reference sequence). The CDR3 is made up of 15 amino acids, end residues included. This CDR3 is CASSLDWAEGIGHAF.

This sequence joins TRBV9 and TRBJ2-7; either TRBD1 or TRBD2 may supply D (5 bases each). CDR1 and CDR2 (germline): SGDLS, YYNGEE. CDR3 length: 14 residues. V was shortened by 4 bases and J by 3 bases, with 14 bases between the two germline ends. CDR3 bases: TGTGCCAGCAGCCCTAGAGGGGTACTCTACGAGCAGTACTTC. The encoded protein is CASSPRGVLYEQYF.